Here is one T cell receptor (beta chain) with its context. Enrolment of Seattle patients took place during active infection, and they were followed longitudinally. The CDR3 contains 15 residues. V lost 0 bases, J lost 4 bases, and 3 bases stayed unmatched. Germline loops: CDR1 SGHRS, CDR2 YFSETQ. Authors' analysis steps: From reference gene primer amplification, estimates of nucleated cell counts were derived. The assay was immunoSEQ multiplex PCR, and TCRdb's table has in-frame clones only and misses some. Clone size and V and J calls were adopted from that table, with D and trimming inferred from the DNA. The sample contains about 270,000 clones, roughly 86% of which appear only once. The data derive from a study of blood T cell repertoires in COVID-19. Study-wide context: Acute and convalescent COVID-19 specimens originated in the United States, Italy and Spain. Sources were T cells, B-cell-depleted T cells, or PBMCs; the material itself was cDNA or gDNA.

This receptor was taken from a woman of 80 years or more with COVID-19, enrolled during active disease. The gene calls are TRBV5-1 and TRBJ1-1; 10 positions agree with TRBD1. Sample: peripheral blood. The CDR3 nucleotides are TGCGCCAGCAGCTTGGGGGACAGGGGTACCACTGAAGCTTTCTTT. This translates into CASSLGDRGTTEAFF. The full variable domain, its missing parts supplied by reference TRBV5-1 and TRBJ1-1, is KAGVTQTPRYLIKTRGQQVTLSCSPISGHRSVSWYQQTPGQGLQFLFEYFSETQRNKGNFPGRFSGRQFSNSRSEMNVSTLELGDSALYLCASSLGDRGTTEAFFGQGTRLTVV.